This record looks at one TCR beta chain sequence and its context. Its antigen remains unknown. This specimen comes from a study of T cell repertoires in cytomegalovirus infection. TCRdb re-analysed the reads in MiXCR, keeping a single row per CDR3 protein. The sample carries more than 85,000 distinct CDR3 sequences, around 22% recorded once. Study-wide results and limits: The cumulative frequency of public TCR beta families identified carriers of CMV plus the relevant HLA.

The TCR sequence derives from a human donor in good health (CMV status not recorded). Some clones in this sample may be carry-over from other donors' samples. Sequencing input: CD8+ T cells from PBMCs.

Here the CDR3 reads CASSDETTWGNEQFF. The CDR3 nucleotides are TGTGCCAGCAGTGATGAAACTACCTGGGGCAATGAGCAGTTCTTC. The V call is TRBV6-1, the J call TRBJ2-1; the D is unclear. V lost 3 bases and J 6 bases, leaving 15 bases between the germline ends. Germline CDR1 is MNHNS and CDR2 is SASEGT. The CDR3 length is 15 residues.